A selection of T cell receptor beta chains follows, all from one sample in a study of CD8+CD57+ T cells in acquired aplastic anemia. MiXCR, run by TCRdb on the reads, gives a single entry per CDR3 protein. The sample records about 120,000 distinct CDR3 sequences, 50% to 70% being singletons. Source material: sorted CD4+, CD8+, or CD8+CD57+ T cells (not recorded which) from PBMCs. The receptors were sampled from a human donor with aplastic anemia. Each CDR3 is given without its conserved first and last residue. Each record gives: CDR3 protein, V gene, J gene.

CDR3aa: ASSRGQGRAPLH; v_gene: TRBV2; j_gene: TRBJ1-6
CDR3aa: ASSYDRGTYNEQF; v_gene: TRBV7-3; j_gene: TRBJ2-1
CDR3aa: SALLGGAGTEAF; v_gene: TRBV20-1; j_gene: TRBJ1-1
CDR3aa: ASKSPSGLQETQY; v_gene: TRBV7-2; j_gene: TRBJ2-5
CDR3aa: ASSYTGGEAF; v_gene: TRBV5-1; j_gene: TRBJ1-1
CDR3aa: ASSLLGGGGGDNEQF; v_gene: TRBV5-1; j_gene: TRBJ2-1
CDR3aa: AISSHTNEQF; v_gene: TRBV10-3; j_gene: TRBJ2-1
CDR3aa: ASYISGGVSNEQF; v_gene: TRBV6-1; j_gene: TRBJ2-1
CDR3aa: ASSLDEDTKQF; v_gene: TRBV7-3; j_gene: TRBJ2-1
CDR3aa: ATSEQARGQETQY; v_gene: TRBV24-1; j_gene: TRBJ2-5
CDR3aa: ASFPGSGALQY; v_gene: TRBV25-1; j_gene: TRBJ2-7
CDR3aa: SARSTGDPPLH; v_gene: TRBV20-1; j_gene: TRBJ1-6
CDR3aa: ASSSSIGELF; v_gene: TRBV7-7; j_gene: TRBJ2-2
CDR3aa: ASRFSGEQF; v_gene: TRBV11-2; j_gene: TRBJ2-1
CDR3aa: ASRSTGGTEAF; v_gene: TRBV6-1; j_gene: TRBJ1-1
CDR3aa: ATHFGTGPQY; v_gene: TRBV15; j_gene: TRBJ2-7
CDR3aa: ATSRGGHQETQY; v_gene: TRBV15; j_gene: TRBJ2-5
CDR3aa: ASSESPPLH; v_gene: TRBV2; j_gene: TRBJ1-6
CDR3aa: ARKKICYNSPLH; v_gene: TRBV19; j_gene: TRBJ1-6
CDR3aa: ASRQAGEGIYT; v_gene: TRBV19; j_gene: TRBJ1-2
CDR3aa: ASSSGLAGGYEQY; v_gene: TRBV19; j_gene: TRBJ2-7
CDR3aa: ASSHRGYQETQY; v_gene: TRBV19; j_gene: TRBJ2-5
CDR3aa: AISAALSNTGELF; v_gene: TRBV10-3; j_gene: TRBJ2-2
CDR3aa: ASGGADFDTQY; v_gene: TRBV9; j_gene: TRBJ2-3
CDR3aa: SVGEYGYT; v_gene: TRBV29-1; j_gene: TRBJ1-2
CDR3aa: SASPTGTYEQY; v_gene: TRBV20-1; j_gene: TRBJ2-7
CDR3aa: ASSELRTGTYEQY; v_gene: TRBV10-1; j_gene: TRBJ2-7
CDR3aa: SVEISGSNQPQH; v_gene: TRBV29-1; j_gene: TRBJ1-5
CDR3aa: ATSDLSREEAF; v_gene: TRBV24-1; j_gene: TRBJ1-1
CDR3aa: SASRTGSYEQY; v_gene: TRBV20-1; j_gene: TRBJ2-7
CDR3aa: ASSLGVGDQETQY; v_gene: TRBV7-9; j_gene: TRBJ2-5
CDR3aa: ATSSPRRDRFPNEQY; v_gene: TRBV15; j_gene: TRBJ2-7
CDR3aa: ASMVATSAYEQY; v_gene: TRBV27; j_gene: TRBJ2-7
CDR3aa: ASSLAGGRAIVAETQY; v_gene: TRBV5-1; j_gene: TRBJ2-5
CDR3aa: ASRTDRDRPLH; v_gene: TRBV2; j_gene: TRBJ1-6
CDR3aa: ASSLGVTGGDEQY; v_gene: TRBV7-9; j_gene: TRBJ2-7
CDR3aa: SVVNRVVETQY; v_gene: TRBV29-1; j_gene: TRBJ2-5
CDR3aa: SARDQEFGGGRREQF; v_gene: TRBV20-1; j_gene: TRBJ2-1
CDR3aa: SAVTGTAIRALH; v_gene: TRBV20-1; j_gene: TRBJ1-6
CDR3aa: ASSWRTGSREQY; v_gene: TRBV7-2; j_gene: TRBJ2-7
CDR3aa: AISEQGHGNTEAF; v_gene: TRBV10-3; j_gene: TRBJ1-1
CDR3aa: ASSARDGNSPLH; v_gene: TRBV6-4; j_gene: TRBJ1-6
CDR3aa: ASSFAGQVYNSPLH; v_gene: TRBV5-4; j_gene: TRBJ1-6
CDR3aa: ASSYSGEGGEKLF; v_gene: TRBV10-3; j_gene: TRBJ1-4
CDR3aa: ATSAGIGFGYT; v_gene: TRBV15; j_gene: TRBJ1-2
CDR3aa: ASSLDYGYEQY; v_gene: TRBV7-9; j_gene: TRBJ2-7
CDR3aa: ASSESRLASYEQY; v_gene: TRBV10-2; j_gene: TRBJ2-7
CDR3aa: SAREGPYEQY; v_gene: TRBV20-1; j_gene: TRBJ2-7
CDR3aa: AVSVDIGNTIY; v_gene: TRBV10-3; j_gene: TRBJ1-3
CDR3aa: ASSPPGKETQY; v_gene: TRBV19; j_gene: TRBJ2-5